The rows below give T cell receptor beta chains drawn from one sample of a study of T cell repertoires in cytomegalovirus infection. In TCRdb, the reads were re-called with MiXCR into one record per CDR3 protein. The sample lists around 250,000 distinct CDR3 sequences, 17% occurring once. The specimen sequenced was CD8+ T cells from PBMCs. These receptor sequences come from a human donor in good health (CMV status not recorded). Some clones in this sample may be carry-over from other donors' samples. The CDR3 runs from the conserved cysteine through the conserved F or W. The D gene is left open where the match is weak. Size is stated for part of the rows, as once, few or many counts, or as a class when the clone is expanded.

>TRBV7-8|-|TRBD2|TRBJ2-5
TGTGCCAGCAGCTGGACTACGGGACTAGCGGAAGAGACCCAGTACTTC
CASSWTTGLAEETQYF
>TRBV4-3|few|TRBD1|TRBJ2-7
TGCGCCAGCAGCCAAACGGGACAGGGGGCCTACGAGCAGTACTTC
CASSQTGQGAYEQYF
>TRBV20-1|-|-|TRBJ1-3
TGCAGTGCTAGAGCCTACGGGGACCGCAGAAACACCATATATTTT
CSARAYGDRRNTIYF
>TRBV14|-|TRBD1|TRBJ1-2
TGTGCCAGCAGCCAAGACTCCGGACAGGGGGCTAGTGGCTACACCTTC
CASSQDSGQGASGYTF
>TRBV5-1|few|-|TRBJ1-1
TGCGCCAGCAGCTCTAACTCAGGGAACACTGAAGCTTTCTTT
CASSSNSGNTEAFF
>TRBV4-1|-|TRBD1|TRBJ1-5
TGCGCCAGCGGACGGGACAGGGGACCTGTAAGCAATCAGCCCCAGCATTTT
CASGRDRGPVSNQPQHF
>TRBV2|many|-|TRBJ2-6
TGTGCCAGCATTGGTAAGGAAACGCGAGGATCTGGGGCCAACGTCCTGACTTTC
CASIGKETRGSGANVLTF
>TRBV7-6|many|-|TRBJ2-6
TGTGCCAGCAGCTTAGCGCTTCCAGGCTCTGGGGCCAACGTCCTGACTTTC
CASSLALPGSGANVLTF
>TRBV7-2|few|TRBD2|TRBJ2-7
TGTGCCAGCAGCTTGGTGGCTAGCGGGGGGGGAACCTCCTACGAGCAGTACTTC
CASSLVASGGGTSYEQYF
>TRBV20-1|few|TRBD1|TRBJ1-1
TGCAGTGCTAGAGATTGGCAGGGGGGGGACACTGAAGCTTTCTTT
CSARDWQGGDTEAFF
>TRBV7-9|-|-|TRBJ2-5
TGTGCCAGCAGCGCAACTACGGGACGGTCCCGGGAGACCCAGTACTTC
CASSATTGRSRETQYF
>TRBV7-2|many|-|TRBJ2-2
TGTGCCAGCAGCCCCTTCGGGGGGCCCACCGGGGAGCTGTTTTTT
CASSPFGGPTGELFF
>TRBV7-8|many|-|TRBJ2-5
TGTGCCAGCAGCTTAGCCGGCAGGGTGGGCCAAGAGACCCAGTACTTC
CASSLAGRVGQETQYF
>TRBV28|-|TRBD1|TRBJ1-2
TGTGCCAGCAGTTACCAGGGGGCGGTTTACGGCTACACCTTC
CASSYQGAVYGYTF
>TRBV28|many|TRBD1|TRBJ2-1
TGTGCCAGCAGGACCCATAGGGACAGGGATTACAATGAGCAGTTCTTC
CASRTHRDRDYNEQFF
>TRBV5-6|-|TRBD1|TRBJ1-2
TGTGCCAGCAGCTTGTCCAGTTGGACAGGGAAAGGGTATGGCTACACCTTC
CASSLSSWTGKGYGYTF